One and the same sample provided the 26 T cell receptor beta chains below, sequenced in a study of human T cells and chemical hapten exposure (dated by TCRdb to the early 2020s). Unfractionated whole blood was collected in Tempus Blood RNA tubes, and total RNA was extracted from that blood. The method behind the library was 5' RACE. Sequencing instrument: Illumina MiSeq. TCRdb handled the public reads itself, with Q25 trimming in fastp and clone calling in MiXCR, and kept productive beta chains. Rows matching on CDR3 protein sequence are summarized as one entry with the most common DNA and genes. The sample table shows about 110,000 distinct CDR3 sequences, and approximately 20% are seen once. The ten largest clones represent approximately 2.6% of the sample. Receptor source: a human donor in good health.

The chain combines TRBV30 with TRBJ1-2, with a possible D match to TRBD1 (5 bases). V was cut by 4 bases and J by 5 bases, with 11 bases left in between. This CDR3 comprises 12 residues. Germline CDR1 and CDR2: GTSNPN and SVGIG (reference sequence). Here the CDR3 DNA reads TGTGCCTGGAATGGAGGGGCGTATGGCTACACCTTC. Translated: CAWNGGAYGYTF.

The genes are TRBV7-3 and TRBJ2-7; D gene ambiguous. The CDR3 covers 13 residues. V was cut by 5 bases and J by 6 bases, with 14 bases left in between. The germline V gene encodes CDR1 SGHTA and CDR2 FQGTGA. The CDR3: CASSPSSGFEQYF. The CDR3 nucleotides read TGTGCCAGCAGCCCAAGTAGTGGCTTCGAGCAGTACTTC.

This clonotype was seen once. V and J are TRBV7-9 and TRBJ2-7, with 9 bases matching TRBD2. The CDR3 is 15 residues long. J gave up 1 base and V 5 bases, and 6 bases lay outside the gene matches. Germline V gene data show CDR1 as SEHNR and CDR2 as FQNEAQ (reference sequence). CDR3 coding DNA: TGTGCCAGCAGCCCGACTAGCGGTCCTTCCTACGAGCAGTACTTC. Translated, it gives CASSPTSGPSYEQYF.

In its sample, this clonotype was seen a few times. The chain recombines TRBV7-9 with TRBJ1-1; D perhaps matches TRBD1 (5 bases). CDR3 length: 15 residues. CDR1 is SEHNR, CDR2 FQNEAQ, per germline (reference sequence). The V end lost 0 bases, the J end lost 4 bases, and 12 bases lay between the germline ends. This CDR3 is CASSLANNQGTEAFF. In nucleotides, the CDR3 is TGTGCCAGCAGCTTAGCGAATAATCAGGGCACTGAAGCTTTCTTT.

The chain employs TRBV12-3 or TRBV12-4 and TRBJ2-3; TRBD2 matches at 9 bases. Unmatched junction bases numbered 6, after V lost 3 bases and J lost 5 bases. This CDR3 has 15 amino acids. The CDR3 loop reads CASSFTTSGGDTQYF. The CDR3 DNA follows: TGTGCCAGCAGTTTTACGACTAGCGGCGGAGATACGCAGTATTTT.

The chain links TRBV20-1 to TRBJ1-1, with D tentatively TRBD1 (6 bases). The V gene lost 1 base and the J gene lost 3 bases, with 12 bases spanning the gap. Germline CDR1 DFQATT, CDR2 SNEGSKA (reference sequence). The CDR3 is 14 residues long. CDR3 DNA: TGCAGTGCTAGAGGCACGGGGGCCGACACTGAAGCTTTCTTT. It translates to CSARGTGADTEAFF.

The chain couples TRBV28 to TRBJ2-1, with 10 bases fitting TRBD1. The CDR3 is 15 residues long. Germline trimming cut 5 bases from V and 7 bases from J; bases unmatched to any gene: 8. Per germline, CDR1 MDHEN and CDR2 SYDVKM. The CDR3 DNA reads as TGTGCCAGCAGTCGCCCCCGGGACAGGGGTAATGAGCAGTTCTTC. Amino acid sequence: CASSRPRDRGNEQFF.

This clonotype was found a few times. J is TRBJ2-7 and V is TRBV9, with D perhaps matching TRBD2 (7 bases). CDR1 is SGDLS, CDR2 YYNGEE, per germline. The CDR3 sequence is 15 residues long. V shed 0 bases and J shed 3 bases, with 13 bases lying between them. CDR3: CASSVEWGGNYEQYF. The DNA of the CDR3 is TGTGCCAGCAGCGTAGAGTGGGGGGGCAACTACGAGCAGTACTTC.

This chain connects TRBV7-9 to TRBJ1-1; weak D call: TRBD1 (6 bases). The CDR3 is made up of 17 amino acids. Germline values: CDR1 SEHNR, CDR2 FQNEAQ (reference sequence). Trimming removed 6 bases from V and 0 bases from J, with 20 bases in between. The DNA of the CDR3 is TGTGCCAGCAGAAGACAGGTAGAACCCGTGATGAACACTGAAGCTTTCTTT. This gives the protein CASRRQVEPVMNTEAFF.

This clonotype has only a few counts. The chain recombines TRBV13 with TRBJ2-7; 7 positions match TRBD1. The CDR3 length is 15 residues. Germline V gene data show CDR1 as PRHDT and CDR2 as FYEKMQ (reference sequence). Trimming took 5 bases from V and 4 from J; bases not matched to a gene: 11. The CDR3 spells CASSINAWDSYEQYF. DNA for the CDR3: TGTGCCAGCAGCATCAATGCCTGGGACAGTTACGAGCAGTACTTC.

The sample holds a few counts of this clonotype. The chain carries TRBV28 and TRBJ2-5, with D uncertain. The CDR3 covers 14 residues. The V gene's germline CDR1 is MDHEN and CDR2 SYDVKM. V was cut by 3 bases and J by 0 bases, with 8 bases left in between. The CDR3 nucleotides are TGTGCCAGCAGTTTGGCGGATTACCAAGAGACCCAGTACTTC. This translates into CASSLADYQETQYF.

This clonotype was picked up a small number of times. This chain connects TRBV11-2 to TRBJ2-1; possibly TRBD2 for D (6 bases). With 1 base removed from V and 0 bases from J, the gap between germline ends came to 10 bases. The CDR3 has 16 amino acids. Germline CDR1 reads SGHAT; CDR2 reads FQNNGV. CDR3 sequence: CASSLVASASYNEQFF. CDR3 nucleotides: TGTGCCAGCAGCTTAGTTGCTAGCGCCTCCTACAATGAGCAGTTCTTC.

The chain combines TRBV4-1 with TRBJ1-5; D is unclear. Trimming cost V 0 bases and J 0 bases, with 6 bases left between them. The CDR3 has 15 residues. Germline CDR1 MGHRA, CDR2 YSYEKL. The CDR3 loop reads CASSQEPFSNQPQHF. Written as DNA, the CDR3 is TGCGCCAGCAGCCAAGAACCGTTTAGCAATCAGCCCCAGCATTTT.

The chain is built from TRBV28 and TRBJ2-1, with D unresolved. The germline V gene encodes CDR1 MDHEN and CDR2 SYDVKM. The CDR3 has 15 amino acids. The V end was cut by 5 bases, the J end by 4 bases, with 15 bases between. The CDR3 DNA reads TGTGCCAGCAGTCCTACACTACTCTCATACAATGAGCAGTTCTTC. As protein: CASSPTLLSYNEQFF.

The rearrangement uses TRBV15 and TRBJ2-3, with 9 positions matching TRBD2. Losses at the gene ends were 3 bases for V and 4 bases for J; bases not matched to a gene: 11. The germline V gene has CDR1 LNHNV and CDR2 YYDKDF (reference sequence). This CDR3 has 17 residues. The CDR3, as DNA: TGTGCCACCAGCAGGGTCCTCGGGGCGGGAGGGGCAGATACGCAGTATTTT. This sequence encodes CATSRVLGAGGADTQYF.

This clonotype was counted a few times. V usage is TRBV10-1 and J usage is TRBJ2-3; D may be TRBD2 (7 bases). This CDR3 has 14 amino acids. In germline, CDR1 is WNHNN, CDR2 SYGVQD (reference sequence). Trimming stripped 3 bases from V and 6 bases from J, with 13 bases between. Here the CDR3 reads CASSDRRGADTQYF. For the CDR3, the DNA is TGCGCCAGCAGTGACAGACGGGGGGCGGATACGCAGTATTTT.

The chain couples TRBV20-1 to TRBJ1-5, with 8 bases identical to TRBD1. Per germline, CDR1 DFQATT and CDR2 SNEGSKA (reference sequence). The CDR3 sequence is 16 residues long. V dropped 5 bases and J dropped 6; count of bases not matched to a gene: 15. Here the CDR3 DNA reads TGCAGTGCTGGAACCCACTCCAGGGGGCAGGGTCAGCCCCAGCATTTT. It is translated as CSAGTHSRGQGQPQHF.

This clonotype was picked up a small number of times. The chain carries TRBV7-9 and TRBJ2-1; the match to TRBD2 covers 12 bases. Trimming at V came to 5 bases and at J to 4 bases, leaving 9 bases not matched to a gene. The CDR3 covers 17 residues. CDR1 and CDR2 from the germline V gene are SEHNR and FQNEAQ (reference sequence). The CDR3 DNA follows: TGTGCCAGCAGCACCCGACGGACTAGCGGGGATTACAATGAGCAGTTCTTC. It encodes CASSTRRTSGDYNEQFF. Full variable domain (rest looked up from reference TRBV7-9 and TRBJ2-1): DTGVSQNPRHKITKRGQNVTFRCDPISEHNRLYWYRQTLGQGPEFLTYFQNEAQLEKSRLLSDRFSAERPKGSFSTLEIQRTEQGDSAMYLCASSTRRTSGDYNEQFFGPGTRLTVL.

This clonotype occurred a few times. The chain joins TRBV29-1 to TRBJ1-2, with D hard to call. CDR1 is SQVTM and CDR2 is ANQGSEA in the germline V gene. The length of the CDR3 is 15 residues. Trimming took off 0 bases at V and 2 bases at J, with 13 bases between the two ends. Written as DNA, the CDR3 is TGCAGCGTTGAAGAGCGGAGGGCCCTAAACTATGGCTACACCTTC. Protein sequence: CSVEERRALNYGYTF.

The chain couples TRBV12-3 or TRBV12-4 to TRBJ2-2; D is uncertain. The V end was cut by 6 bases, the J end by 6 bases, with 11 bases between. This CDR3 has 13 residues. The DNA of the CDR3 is TGTGCCAGCAGCCACACTACGGCCGGGGAGCTGTTTTTT. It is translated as CASSHTTAGELFF.

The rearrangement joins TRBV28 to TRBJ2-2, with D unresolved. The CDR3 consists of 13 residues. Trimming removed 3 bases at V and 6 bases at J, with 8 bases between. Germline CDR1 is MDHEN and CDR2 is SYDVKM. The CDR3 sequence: CASSLWSAGELFF. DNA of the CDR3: TGTGCCAGCAGTTTGTGGTCGGCCGGGGAGCTGTTTTTT.

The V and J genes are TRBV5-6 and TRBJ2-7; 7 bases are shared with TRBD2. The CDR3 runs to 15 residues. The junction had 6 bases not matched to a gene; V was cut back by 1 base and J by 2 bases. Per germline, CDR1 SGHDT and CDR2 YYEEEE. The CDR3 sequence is CASSLIGLGPYEQYF. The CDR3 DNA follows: TGTGCCAGCAGCTTGATTGGACTAGGCCCCTACGAGCAGTACTTC.

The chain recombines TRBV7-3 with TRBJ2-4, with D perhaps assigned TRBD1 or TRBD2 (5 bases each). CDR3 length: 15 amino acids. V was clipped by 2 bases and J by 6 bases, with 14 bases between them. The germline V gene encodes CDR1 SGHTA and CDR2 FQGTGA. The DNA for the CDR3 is TGTGCCAGCAGCTTAGGGGGACCGGGGTTAAACATTCAGTACTTC. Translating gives CASSLGGPGLNIQYF.

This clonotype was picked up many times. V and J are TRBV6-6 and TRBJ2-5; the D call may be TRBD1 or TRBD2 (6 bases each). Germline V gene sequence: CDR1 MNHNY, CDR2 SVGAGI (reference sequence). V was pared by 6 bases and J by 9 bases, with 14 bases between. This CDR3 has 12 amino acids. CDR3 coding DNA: TGTGCCAGCAGCCTTGACAGGAGGGCCCAGTACTTC. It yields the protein CASSLDRRAQYF.

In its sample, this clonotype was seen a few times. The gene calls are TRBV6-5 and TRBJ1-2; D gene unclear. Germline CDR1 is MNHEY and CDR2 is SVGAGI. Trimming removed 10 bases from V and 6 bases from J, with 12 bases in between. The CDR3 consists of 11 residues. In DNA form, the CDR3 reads TGTGCCACAAGAGGTTTTGATGGCTACACCTTC. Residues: CATRGFDGYTF.

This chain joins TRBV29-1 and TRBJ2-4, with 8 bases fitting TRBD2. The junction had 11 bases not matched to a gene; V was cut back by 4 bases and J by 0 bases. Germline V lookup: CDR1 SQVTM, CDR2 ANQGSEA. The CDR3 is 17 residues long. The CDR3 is CSVVHPTSGLAKNIQYF. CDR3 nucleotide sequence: TGCAGCGTTGTTCACCCTACTAGCGGTCTAGCCAAAAACATTCAGTACTTC.